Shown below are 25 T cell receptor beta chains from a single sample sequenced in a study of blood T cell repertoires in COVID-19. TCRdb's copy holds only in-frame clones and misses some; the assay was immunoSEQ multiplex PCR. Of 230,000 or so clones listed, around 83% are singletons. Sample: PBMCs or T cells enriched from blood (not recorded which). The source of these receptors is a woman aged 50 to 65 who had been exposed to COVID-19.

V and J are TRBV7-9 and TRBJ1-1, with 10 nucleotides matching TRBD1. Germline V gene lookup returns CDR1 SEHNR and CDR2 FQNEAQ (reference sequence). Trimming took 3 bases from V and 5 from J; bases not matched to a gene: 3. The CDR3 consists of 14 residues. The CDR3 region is CASSLGQGRTEAFF. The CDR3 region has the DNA TGTGCCAGCAGCTTGGGACAGGGGCGGACTGAAGCTTTCTTT.

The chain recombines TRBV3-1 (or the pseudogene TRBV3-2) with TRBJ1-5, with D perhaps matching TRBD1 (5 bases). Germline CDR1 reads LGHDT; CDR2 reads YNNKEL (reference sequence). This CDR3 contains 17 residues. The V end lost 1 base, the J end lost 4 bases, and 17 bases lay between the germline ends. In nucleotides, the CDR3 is TGTGCCAGCAGCCAAGGGGGTGCGGGACGGTCTAATCAGCCCCAGCATTTT. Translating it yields CASSQGGAGRSNQPQHF.

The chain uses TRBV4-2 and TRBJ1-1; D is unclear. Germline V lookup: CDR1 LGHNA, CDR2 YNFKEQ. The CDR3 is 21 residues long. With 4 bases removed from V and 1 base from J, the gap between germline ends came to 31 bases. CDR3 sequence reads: CASSPRLIGGPIFRGNTEAFF. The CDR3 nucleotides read TGTGCCAGCAGCCCCCGGCTAATAGGTGGGCCCATCTTTCGGGGGAACACTGAAGCTTTCTTT.

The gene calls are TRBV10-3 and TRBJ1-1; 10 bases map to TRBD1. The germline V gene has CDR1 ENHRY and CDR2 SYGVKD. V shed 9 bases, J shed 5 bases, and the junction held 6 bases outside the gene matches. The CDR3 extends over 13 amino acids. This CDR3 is CAMNRDRGTEAFF. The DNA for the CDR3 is TGTGCCATGAACCGGGACAGGGGTACTGAAGCTTTCTTT.

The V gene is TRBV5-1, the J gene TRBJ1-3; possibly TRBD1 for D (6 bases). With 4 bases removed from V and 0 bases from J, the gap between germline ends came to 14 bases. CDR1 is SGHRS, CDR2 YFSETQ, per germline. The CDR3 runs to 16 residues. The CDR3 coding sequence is TGCGCCAGCAGCGCCGACGGACAGCTCTCTGGAAACACCATATATTTT. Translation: CASSADGQLSGNTIYF.

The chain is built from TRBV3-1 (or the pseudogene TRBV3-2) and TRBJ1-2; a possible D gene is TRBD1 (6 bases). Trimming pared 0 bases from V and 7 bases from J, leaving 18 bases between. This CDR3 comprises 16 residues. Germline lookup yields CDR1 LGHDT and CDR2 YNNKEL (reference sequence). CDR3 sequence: CASSQEVARGLGGYTF. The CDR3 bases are TGTGCCAGCAGCCAAGAGGTGGCCAGGGGCTTGGGTGGCTACACCTTC.

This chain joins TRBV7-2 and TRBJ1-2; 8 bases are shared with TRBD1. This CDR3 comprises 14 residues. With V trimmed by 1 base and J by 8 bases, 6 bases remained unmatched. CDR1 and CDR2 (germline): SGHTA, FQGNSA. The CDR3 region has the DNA TGTGCCAGCAGCTTAGGGGGACAGGTCTTAGGCTACACCTTC. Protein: CASSLGGQVLGYTF.

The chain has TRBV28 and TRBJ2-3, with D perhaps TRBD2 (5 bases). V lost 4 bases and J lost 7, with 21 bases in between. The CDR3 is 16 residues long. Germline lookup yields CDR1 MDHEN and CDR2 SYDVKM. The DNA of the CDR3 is TGTGCCAGCAGTTCAGCTAAGCGGTTCCAAAAAAATACGCAGTATTTT. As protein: CASSSAKRFQKNTQYF. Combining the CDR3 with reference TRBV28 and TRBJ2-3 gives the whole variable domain DVKVTQSSRYLVKRTGEKVFLECVQDMDHENMFWYRQDPGLGLRLIYFSYDVKMKEKGDIPEGYSVSREKKERFSLILESASTNQTSMYLCASSSAKRFQKNTQYFGPGTRLTVL.

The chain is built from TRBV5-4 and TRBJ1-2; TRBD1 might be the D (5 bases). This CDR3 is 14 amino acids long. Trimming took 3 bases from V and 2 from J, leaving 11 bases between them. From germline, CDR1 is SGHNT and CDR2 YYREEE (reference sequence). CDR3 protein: CASSSIGANYGYTF. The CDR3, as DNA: TGTGCCAGCAGCTCGATAGGGGCGAACTATGGCTACACCTTC.

CDR3 nucleotides: TGTGCCACCAGCAGAAAAACAGGTCCCTCAATTAATTCACCCCTCCACTTT. It translates to CATSRKTGPSINSPLHF. V is TRBV15 and J is TRBJ1-6, with D perhaps TRBD1 (5 bases). Looked up from germline, CDR1 is LNHNV and CDR2 is YYDKDF (reference sequence). The CDR3 sequence is 17 residues long. The V end was cut by 2 bases, the J end by 6 bases, with 17 bases between.

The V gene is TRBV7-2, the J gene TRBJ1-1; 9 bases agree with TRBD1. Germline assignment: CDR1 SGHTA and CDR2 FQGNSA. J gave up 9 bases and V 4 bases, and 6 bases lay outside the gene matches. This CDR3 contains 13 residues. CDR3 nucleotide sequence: TGTGCCAGCAGCTCCCGGGGGACAGGGAAAGCTTTCTTT. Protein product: CASSSRGTGKAFF.

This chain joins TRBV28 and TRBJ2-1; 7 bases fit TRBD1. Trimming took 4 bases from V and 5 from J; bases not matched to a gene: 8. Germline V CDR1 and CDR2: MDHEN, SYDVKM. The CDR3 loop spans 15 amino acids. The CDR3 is CASSSTRDSHNEQFF. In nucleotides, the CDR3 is TGTGCCAGCAGTTCGACCCGGGACAGCCACAATGAGCAGTTCTTC.

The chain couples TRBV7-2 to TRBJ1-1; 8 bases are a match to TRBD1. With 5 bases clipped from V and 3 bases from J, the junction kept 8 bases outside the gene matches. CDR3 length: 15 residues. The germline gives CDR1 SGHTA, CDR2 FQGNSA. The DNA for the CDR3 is TGTGCCAGCAGCCGTAAGACAGGGGTCTACACTGAAGCTTTCTTT. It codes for CASSRKTGVYTEAFF.

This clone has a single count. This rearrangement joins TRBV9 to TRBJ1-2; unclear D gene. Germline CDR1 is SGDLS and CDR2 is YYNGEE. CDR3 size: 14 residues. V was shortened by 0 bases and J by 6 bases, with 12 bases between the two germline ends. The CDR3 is CASSVASQIDGYTF. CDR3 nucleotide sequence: TGTGCCAGCAGCGTAGCCTCACAGATAGATGGCTACACCTTC.

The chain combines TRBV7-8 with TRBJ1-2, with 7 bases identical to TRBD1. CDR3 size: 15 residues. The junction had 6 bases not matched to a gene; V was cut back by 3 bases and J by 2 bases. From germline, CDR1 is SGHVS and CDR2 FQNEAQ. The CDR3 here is CASSFRDRRNYGYTF. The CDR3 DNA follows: TGTGCCAGCAGCTTTAGGGACAGACGAAACTATGGCTACACCTTC.

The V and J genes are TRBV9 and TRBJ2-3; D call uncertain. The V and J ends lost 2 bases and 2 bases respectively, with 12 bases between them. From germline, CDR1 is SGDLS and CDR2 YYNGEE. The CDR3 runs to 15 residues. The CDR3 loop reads CASSVALLLTDTQYF. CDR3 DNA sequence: TGTGCCAGCAGCGTGGCCCTGCTTCTCACAGATACGCAGTATTTT.

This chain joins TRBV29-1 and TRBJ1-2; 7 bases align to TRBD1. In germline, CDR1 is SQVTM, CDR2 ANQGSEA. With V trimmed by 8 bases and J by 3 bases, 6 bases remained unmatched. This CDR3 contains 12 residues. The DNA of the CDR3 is TGCAGCTCTCGGACAGGAGACTATGGCTACACCTTC. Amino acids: CSSRTGDYGYTF.

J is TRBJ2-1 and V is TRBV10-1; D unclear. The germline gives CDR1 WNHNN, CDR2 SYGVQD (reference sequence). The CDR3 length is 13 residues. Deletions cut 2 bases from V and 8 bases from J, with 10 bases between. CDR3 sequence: CASSETAADEQFF. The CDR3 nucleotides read TGCGCCAGCAGTGAGACGGCGGCCGATGAGCAGTTCTTC.

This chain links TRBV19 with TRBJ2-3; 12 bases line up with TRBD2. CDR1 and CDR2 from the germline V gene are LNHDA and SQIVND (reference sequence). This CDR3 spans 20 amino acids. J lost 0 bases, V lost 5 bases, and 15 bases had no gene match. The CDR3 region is CASSSLRLTSGGRSTDTQYF. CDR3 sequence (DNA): TGTGCCAGTAGTTCTCTTCGATTAACTAGCGGGGGGCGTAGCACAGATACGCAGTATTTT.

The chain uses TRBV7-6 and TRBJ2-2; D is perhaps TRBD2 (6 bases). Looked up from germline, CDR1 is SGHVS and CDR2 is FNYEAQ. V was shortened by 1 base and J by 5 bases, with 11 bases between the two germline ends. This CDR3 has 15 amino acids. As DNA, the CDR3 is TGTGCCAGCAGCTTAGGCGCGGGGAATACCGGGGAGCTGTTTTTT. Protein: CASSLGAGNTGELFF.

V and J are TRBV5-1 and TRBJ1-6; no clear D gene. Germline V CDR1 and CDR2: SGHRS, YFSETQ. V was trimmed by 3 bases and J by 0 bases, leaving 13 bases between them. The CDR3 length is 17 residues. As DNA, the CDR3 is TGCGCCAGCAGCTCAGAGGATTTTAGCTCCTATAATTCACCCCTCCACTTT. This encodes CASSSEDFSSYNSPLHF.

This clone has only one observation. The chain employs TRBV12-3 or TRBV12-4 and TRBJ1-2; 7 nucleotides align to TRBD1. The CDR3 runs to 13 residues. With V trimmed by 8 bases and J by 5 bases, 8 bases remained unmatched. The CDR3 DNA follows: TGTGCCAGCCAGGGGGATCGGGTTTATGGCTACACCTTC. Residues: CASQGDRVYGYTF.

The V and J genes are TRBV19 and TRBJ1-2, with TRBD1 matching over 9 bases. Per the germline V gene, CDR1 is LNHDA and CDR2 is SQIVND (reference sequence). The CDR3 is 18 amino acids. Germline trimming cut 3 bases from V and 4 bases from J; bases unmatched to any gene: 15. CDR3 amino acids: CASSMDGEAGTGIYGYTF. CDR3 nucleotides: TGTGCCAGTAGTATGGATGGGGAAGCCGGGACAGGGATCTATGGCTACACCTTC.

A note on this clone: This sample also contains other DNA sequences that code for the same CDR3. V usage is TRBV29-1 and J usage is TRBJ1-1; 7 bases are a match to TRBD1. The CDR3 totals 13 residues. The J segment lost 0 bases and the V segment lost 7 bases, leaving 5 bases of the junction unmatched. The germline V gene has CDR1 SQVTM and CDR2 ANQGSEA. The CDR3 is CSANRGMNTEAFF. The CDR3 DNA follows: TGCAGCGCAAACAGGGGTATGAACACTGAAGCTTTCTTT.

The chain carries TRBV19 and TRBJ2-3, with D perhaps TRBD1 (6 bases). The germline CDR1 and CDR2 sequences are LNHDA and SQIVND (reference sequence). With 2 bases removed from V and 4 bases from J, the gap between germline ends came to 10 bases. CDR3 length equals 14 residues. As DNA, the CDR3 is TGTGCCAGTAGTATACTACAGGGACCAGATACGCAGTATTTT. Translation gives CASSILQGPDTQYF.